These T cell receptor beta chains were read from a single sample in a study of shared clonotypes between healthy human individuals. TCRdb's copy holds only in-frame clones and misses some; the assay was immunoSEQ multiplex PCR. Of nearly 1 million clones in the sample, approximately 80% were seen once. Sequencing input: memory CD4+ T cells sorted from blood. The receptors were sampled from a man aged 18 to 30 in good health. Both conserved end residues are part of each CDR3. The D gene is left open where the match is weak. Clone size is shown for a subset of rows, as once, few, many or a class of expanded clone.

>TRBJ2-7|few|TRBV7-2|NA
CASSLLGVGEQYF
TGTGCCAGCAGCTTACTGGGGGTGGGCGAGCAGTACTTC
>TRBJ2-3|NA|TRBV6-1|NA
CASSGRTRTDTQYF
TGTGCCAGCAGTGGGCGGACTCGCACAGATACGCAGTATTTT
>TRBJ2-3|few|TRBV18|TRBD1
CASEDRGSTDTQYF
TGTGCCAGCGAGGACAGGGGAAGCACAGATACGCAGTATTTT
>TRBJ2-4|NA|TRBV9|TRBD2
CASSVGLAGGWDIQYF
TGTGCCAGCAGCGTGGGACTAGCGGGAGGCTGGGACATTCAGTACTTC
>TRBJ1-2|few|TRBV7-6|NA
CASSSISGYTF
TGTGCCAGCAGCTCGATTTCCGGCTACACCTTC
>TRBJ1-5|few|TRBV5-6|NA
CASSLRRNQPQHF
TGTGCCAGCAGCTTGAGGAGAAATCAGCCCCAGCATTTT
>TRBJ2-1|NA|TRBV19|TRBD2
CASTRGELNNEQFF
TGTGCCAGTACGCGGGGGGAGTTGAATAATGAGCAGTTCTTC
>TRBJ1-5|NA|TRBV6-1|NA
CASSEKGGSNQPQHF
TGTGCCAGCAGTGAAAAGGGTGGAAGCAATCAGCCCCAGCATTTT
>TRBJ1-1|NA|TRBV7-2|NA
CASSLYAGSAFF
TGTGCCAGCAGCTTGTATGCGGGGAGCGCTTTCTTT
>TRBJ2-1|NA|TRBV9|NA
CASSTLPQGDEQFF
TGTGCCAGCAGCACTCTCCCTCAGGGAGATGAGCAGTTCTTC
>TRBJ2-5|NA|TRBV5-1|NA
CASSSDRWETQYF
TGCGCCAGCAGCTCGGACCGGTGGGAGACCCAGTACTTC
>TRBJ2-1|NA|TRBV9|NA
CASSVDGGSYNEQFF
TGTGCCAGCAGCGTAGATGGCGGCTCCTACAATGAGCAGTTCTTC
>TRBJ2-2|NA|TRBV10-3|TRBD2
CAISESGWTSGRANTGELFF
TGTGCCATCAGTGAGTCGGGCTGGACTAGCGGGAGGGCGAACACCGGGGAGCTGTTTTTT
>TRBJ2-3|NA|TRBV11-2|NA
CASSLVGAEADTQYF
TGTGCCAGCAGCTTGGTGGGGGCAGAGGCAGATACGCAGTATTTT
>TRBJ2-7|many|TRBV19|NA
CASTTGNSYEQYF
TGTGCCAGCACTACCGGGAATTCCTACGAGCAGTACTTC
>TRBJ2-3|NA|TRBV18|NA
CASSLGQFTDTQYF
TGTGCCAGCTCTCTAGGACAATTCACAGATACGCAGTATTTT
>TRBJ1-1|NA|TRBV18|NA
CASSPFGVGGNTEAFF
TGTGCCAGCTCACCATTCGGGGTCGGGGGTAACACTGAAGCTTTCTTT
>TRBJ1-6|NA|TRBV6-1|TRBD1
CASSQLDRDDSPLHF
TGTGCCAGCAGCCAACTGGACAGGGACGATTCACCCCTCCACTTT
>TRBJ1-1|once|TRBV19|NA
CASRKRGLKTEAFF
TGTGCCAGTAGGAAGAGGGGCCTGAAAACTGAAGCTTTCTTT
>TRBJ2-7|once|TRBV5-6|NA
CASSNEVSYEQYF
TGTGCCAGCAGTAACGAGGTGTCCTACGAGCAGTACTTC
>TRBJ2-1|once|TRBV18|TRBD1
CASSPPDRAVEQFF
TGTGCCAGCTCACCACCCGACAGGGCTGTTGAGCAGTTCTTC
>TRBJ2-7|NA|TRBV2|TRBD2
CASSEPSGGGEQYF
TGTGCCAGCAGTGAACCTAGCGGGGGAGGCGAGCAGTACTTC
>TRBJ1-3|NA|TRBV6-6|NA
CASTPGYSGNTIYF
TGTGCCAGCACCCCAGGGTACTCTGGAAACACCATATATTTT
>TRBJ2-7|NA|TRBV2|TRBD1
CASTRDRGSNEQYF
TGTGCCAGCACCCGGGACAGGGGAAGCAACGAGCAGTACTTC
>TRBJ2-7|NA|TRBV7-6|NA
CASSSDTTYEQYF
TGTGCCAGCAGCAGCGACACAACCTACGAGCAGTACTTC